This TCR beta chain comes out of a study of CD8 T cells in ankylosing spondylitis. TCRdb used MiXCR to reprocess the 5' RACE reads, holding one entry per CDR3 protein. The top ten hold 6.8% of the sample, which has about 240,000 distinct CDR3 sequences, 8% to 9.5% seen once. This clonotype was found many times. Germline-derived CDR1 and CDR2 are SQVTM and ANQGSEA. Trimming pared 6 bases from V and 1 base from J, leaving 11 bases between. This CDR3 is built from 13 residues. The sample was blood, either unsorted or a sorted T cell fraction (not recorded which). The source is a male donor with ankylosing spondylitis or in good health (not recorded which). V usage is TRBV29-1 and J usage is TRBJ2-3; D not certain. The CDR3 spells CSVRGRGTDTQYF. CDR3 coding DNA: TGCAGCGTACGAGGTAGGGGCACAGATACGCAGTATTTT.